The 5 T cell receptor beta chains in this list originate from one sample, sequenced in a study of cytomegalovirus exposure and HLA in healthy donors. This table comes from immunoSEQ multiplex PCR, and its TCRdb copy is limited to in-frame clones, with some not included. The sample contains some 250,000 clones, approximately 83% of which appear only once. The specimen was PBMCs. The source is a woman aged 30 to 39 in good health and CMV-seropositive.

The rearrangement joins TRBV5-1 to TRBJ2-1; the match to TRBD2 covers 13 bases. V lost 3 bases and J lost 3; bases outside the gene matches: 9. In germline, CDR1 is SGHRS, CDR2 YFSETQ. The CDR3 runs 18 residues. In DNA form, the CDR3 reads TGCGCCAGCAGCTCACCTGGACTAGCGGGAGTGAGCTACAATGAGCAGTTCTTC. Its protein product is CASSSPGLAGVSYNEQFF.

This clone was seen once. The DNA for the CDR3 is TGCAGCGTTCTCCCAGTCTCTGGGGCCAACGTCCTGACTTTC. This gives the protein CSVLPVSGANVLTF. The rearrangement joins TRBV29-1 to TRBJ2-6; D not resolved. The CDR3 runs to 14 residues. Trimming removed 5 bases from V and 0 bases from J, with 8 bases in between. The germline gives CDR1 SQVTM, CDR2 ANQGSEA.

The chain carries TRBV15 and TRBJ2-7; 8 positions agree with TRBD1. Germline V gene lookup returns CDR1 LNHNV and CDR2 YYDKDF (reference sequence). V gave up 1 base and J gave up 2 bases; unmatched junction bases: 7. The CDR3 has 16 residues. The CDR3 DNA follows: TGTGCCACCAGCAGAGCGTCACAGGGGGGAACCTACGAGCAGTACTTC. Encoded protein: CATSRASQGGTYEQYF.

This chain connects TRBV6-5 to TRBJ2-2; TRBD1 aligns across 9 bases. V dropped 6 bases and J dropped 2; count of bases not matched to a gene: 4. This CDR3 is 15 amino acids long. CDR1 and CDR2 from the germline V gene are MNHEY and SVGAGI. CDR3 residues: CASSRQGGNTGELFF. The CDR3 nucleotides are TGTGCCAGCAGCCGACAGGGGGGAAACACCGGGGAGCTGTTTTTT.

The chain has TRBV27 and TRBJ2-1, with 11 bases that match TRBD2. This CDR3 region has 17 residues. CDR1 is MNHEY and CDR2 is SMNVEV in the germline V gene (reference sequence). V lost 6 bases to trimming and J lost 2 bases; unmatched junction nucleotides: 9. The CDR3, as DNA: TGTGCCAGCAGCGATACCCGACTAGCGGGAACCTACAATGAGCAGTTCTTC. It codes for CASSDTRLAGTYNEQFF.